This T cell receptor (beta chain) was identified during a study of cytomegalovirus exposure and HLA in healthy donors (dated by TCRdb to about 2017). Broadly, across the study: An earlier analysis of under 600 of the donors reported 250 to 300 Gb of sequence data and some 120 million unique TCR beta sequences from around 200 million T cells. About 320 gigabases of sequencing data and around 87 million unique TCR sequences were included in an early release covering roughly 600 HLA-typed donors. Of the approximately 400 genotyped donors, less than 90% were placed in the genetic ancestry cluster associated with self-reported Caucasian donors. The study was designed to test whether signatures of past pathogen exposure could be identified by cataloging public T cell receptors. The T cell repertoires of several hundred subjects were profiled by immunosequencing and related to cytomegalovirus serostatus. In addition to the first cohort of 650 to 800 subjects, a separate validation cohort of over 90 different subjects was used. High-throughput TCR immunosequencing, statistical association of individual TCRs with disease status, and machine learning were combined to predict cytomegalovirus infection status. A later analysis re-examined previously published TCR beta repertoires from around 670 donors and added high-resolution HLA genotyping to investigate patterns of TCR occurrence. In the later analysis, no new phenotypic data were used to find candidate immune exposures; instead, reliance was placed on TCR beta sequences and their occurrence across donors. An earlier analysis of roughly 600 of the donors used high-throughput TCR beta sequencing to judge whether each TCR beta V gene segment behaved as functional or pseudogenic. Donor age, sex, ethnicity and CMV serostatus were compiled alongside the repertoire data. In a later genetic analysis, genome-wide SNP genotypes for 398 of the 666 donors were used, and that subset was treated as a discovery cohort. All discovery cohort repertoires had been generated on a single sequencing platform. Both class I and class II loci were covered by HLA typing, at four-digit resolution. Typing coverage differed by locus: A, B, C, DRB1 and DQB1 were typed in about 620-640 donors, DQA1 in 500 to 550, DPA1 in around 580, and DPB1 in 450 to 490. Because of strong linkage in the cohort, roughly five DR-DQ haplotypes were treated as single units for association and clustering. Among 398 genotyped donors of the cohort, an average of roughly 230,000 unique TCR beta nucleotide sequences was sequenced per donor, of which 15% to 20% were non-productive. Broader findings and caveats from the paper: Roughly uniform sequencing depth across donors was assumed in presence/absence analyses, although this assumption may not hold. According to a later analysis, parvovirus B19, influenza, CMV and Epstein-Barr virus appeared linked to several top co-occurrence clusters. Only TCR beta chains were sequenced in this cohort, and the absence of alpha or paired-chain data limited detectable features. A later genetic analysis associated a missense DCLRE1C variant with V-gene and J-gene trimming of TCR beta chains, and an independent cohort replicated the association. A later genetic analysis reported fewer N-insertions in productive TCRs among donors in an Asian-associated ancestry cluster than the approximately 700-donor mean. Across donors, most TCR sequences were observed very rarely, whereas some public TCRs were present in many individuals. Three of the identified cytomegalovirus-associated TCR beta chains were confirmed in vitro to be specific for cytomegalovirus antigens. Because counts were too low, some 17 rarely observed V segments, including chromosome 9 orphons, were left out of the earlier analysis of 500 to 750 of the donors. The classifier was reported to diagnose cytomegalovirus status with high specificity and sensitivity in both the original and validation cohorts. In a later analysis, most CMV-associated TCR beta chains were found to appear HLA-restricted, with HLA associations seemingly driven largely by CMV exposure. Linkage disequilibrium might explain the correlated functional status among segregating V segments, but an unknown experimental factor could not be ruled out. A later analysis found that TCR association rates varied across HLA loci, with DRB1 alleles showing the most associated TCRs and HLA-C alleles the fewest. In a later analysis, HLA-associated TCR beta chains were found to be more clonally expanded and to have lower generation probabilities than equally common non-associated chains. Some IMGT-functional V segments, including TRBV6-2 and TRBV6-3, could not be told apart with the 87-base-pair reads, so those segments were excluded. A further reported finding was that TCR beta sequences accurately predicted the HLA-A and HLA-B alleles for most subjects in the first cohort. Broadly in line with IMGT annotations, most TCR beta V segments showed up in productive rearrangements about 90% or about 30% of the time in an earlier analysis of 587 of the donors. The authors suggested that the approach could potentially be extended to other disease states and immunological phenotypes. The only immune exposure information available for the cohort was CMV serostatus. A later analysis associated roughly 17,000 TCR beta sequences with specific HLA alleles at a false discovery rate of 0.05. Because some donors lacked HLA typing at each locus, the association tests relied only on the typed subset. A group of highly shared sequence variants was considered likely to be a technical artifact of the sequencing pipeline. Strong co-occurrence of HLA alleles, especially DR and DQ, made assigning TCR associations to individual alleles difficult. The study gave a list of more than 150 TCR beta chains associated with cytomegalovirus.

The cohort consisted of approximately 690 healthy bone marrow donors. At the time of sampling, all cohort members were nominally healthy, though unrecorded immune exposures were likely present. The donor tested CMV seropositive, placing the donor among the 250 to 350 seropositive members of the cohort. A peripheral blood sample was collected from each donor, and TCR beta sequencing was performed on peripheral blood mononuclear cells. The Qiagen DNeasy Blood Extraction Kit was used to extract genomic DNA from the blood cell samples. Library creation used the immunoSEQ multiplex PCR assay. For the multiplex PCR, a mixture combining 60 forward primers for TCR Vbeta segments and 13 reverse primers for TCR Jbeta segments was used. Amplification of the CDR3 region of rearranged TCR beta genes was performed with a multiplex PCR assay on genomic DNA. The Illumina HiSeq System was used to sequence the amplified TCR beta libraries as 87-base-pair reads. Per the authors' processing: A later analysis tallied some 79 million unique TCR beta chains across the 650 to 750 repertoires, and about 12 million of those chains were shared by two or more donors. To remove PCR and sequencing errors, raw reads were error-corrected and collapsed into unique sequences using a nearest-neighbor algorithm that merged closely related sequences. Alignment of CDR3 sequences to IMGT reference sequences was used to assign V, D and J gene segments. Each retained sequence needed at least a six-nucleotide match to both a V gene segment and a J gene segment. Rearrangements were classified as productive when the CDR3 lacked stop codons and remained in frame with V and J, and all other rearrangements were classified as non-productive. Following IMGT convention, CDR3 was defined as the stretch from the second conserved V-encoded cysteine up to the conserved J-encoded phenylalanine. The earlier analysis of fewer than 750 of the donors excluded sequences that lacked an unambiguous match to a single V gene segment. In an earlier analysis of about 590 of the donors, a V segment was called functional when productive rearrangements were above 56.7%, and segregating when the standard deviation between donors exceeded 5%. To diagnose cytomegalovirus status from the catalog of TCR beta chain sequences, a statistical classification framework was built. V and J gene assignment, in a later analysis, came from comparing TCR nucleotide sequences with IMGT/GENE-DB human TR gene sequences. The TCRdist pipeline was used in a later analysis to assign CDR3 sequences and most-parsimonious VDJ recombination scenarios. In a later analysis, each TCR beta chain was defined by its CDR3 amino acid sequence together with its V-gene family, and reads without a unique V-gene family were excluded. As a way to deal with suspected cross-contamination and a sequencing artifact, a later analysis dropped approximately 590 nucleotide sequences that were highly shared and had low generation probability. A later analysis calculated a clonal expansion index for each public chain from normalized within-repertoire ranks of inferred template counts. A later analysis computed generation probabilities with a VDJ recombination model fitted to out-of-frame rearrangements, and checked the results against IGoR. In a later analysis, hypergeometric tests were used to score TCR-TCR, TCR-HLA and TCR-CMV co-occurrence, with a repertoire-size bias correction applied to TCR pairs. In a later analysis, false discovery rates were estimated by permuting HLA or CMV assignments 20 times. In a later analysis, co-occurring TCRs were grouped with DBSCAN, and TCRdist sequence similarity was added when clustering was performed within HLA-allele-positive subsets. Repertoires with fewer than 30,000 or more than 120,000 public chains, plus five repertoires with anomalous nucleotide sharing, were excluded from co-occurrence clustering. Drawn from immuneACCESS, this table holds only the in-frame rearrangements with V and J called that TCRdb kept. Clones are partly lost; checked studies trace under half to an unresolved V gene and leave the rest unexplained. The DNA gave D and trimming, while V, J and clone size come from that table. Per the sample table, the count is about 52,000 clones. Around an eighth of the sample is taken by the ten largest.

About this clone itself: Its target antigen remains unknown.

The germline ends are 16 bases apart after V is trimmed by 4 bases and J by 1 base. The CDR3 contains 16 residues, cysteine and phenylalanine counted. CDR3 DNA only is kept here, 48 bases in frame from base 1. Via the germline V gene (reference sequence), CDR1 is SEHNR and CDR2 FQNEAQ. This clonotype was sampled from a woman aged 60-75 years in good health and CMV-seropositive. This chain is built from TRBV7-9 and TRBJ1-1, with the D gene call left open. The specimen was PBMCs. At the DNA level, the sequence is TGTGCCAGCAGCTCCCCTCGCCCCACAGCGAACACTGAAGCTTTCTTT. This encodes CASSSPRPTANTEAFF.